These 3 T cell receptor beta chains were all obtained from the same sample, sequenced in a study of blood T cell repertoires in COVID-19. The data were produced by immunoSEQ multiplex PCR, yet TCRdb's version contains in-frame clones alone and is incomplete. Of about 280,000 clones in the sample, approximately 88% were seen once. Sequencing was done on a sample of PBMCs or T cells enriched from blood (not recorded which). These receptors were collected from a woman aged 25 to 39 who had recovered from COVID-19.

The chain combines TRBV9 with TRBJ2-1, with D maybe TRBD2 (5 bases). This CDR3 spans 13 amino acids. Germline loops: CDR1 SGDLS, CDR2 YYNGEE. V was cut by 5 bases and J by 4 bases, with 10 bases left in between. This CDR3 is CASRGGPYNEQFF. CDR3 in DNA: TGTGCCAGCAGGGGCGGGCCTTACAATGAGCAGTTCTTC.

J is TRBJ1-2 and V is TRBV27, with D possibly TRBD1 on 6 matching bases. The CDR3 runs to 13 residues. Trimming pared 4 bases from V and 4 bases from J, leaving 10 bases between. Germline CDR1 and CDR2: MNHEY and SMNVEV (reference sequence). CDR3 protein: CASSSWGLYGYTF. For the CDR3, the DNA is TGTGCCAGCAGTTCCTGGGGGCTCTATGGCTACACCTTC.

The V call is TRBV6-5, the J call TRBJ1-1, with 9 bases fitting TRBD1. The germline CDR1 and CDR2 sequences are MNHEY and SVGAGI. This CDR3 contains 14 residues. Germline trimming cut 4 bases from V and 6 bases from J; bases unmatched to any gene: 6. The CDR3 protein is CASSLVQGASEAFF. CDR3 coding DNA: TGTGCCAGCAGTTTGGTACAGGGGGCGTCTGAAGCTTTCTTT.